This entry lists 5 T cell receptor beta chains sequenced from one sample in a study of technical replicates of blood from a few donors. Measured with immunoSEQ multiplex PCR; TCRdb has only the in-frame clones, and not every one. The sample lists about 82,000 clones; roughly 95% were seen once. The specimen sequenced was T cells isolated from PBMCs. Receptor source: a human donor in good health.

This chain uses TRBV20-1 with TRBJ2-5; D remains ambiguous. The germline gives CDR1 DFQATT, CDR2 SNEGSKA (reference sequence). This CDR3 is built from 11 residues. Trimming left V 6 bases short and J 5 bases short, with 10 bases between. The CDR3 DNA reads as TGCAGTGCATTCCCCCAGGAGACCCAGTACTTC. It specifies CSAFPQETQYF.

The V call is TRBV2, the J call TRBJ1-1; TRBD1 matches 9 bases. The CDR3 extends over 15 amino acids. The V and J ends lost 6 bases and 4 bases, in that order; junction bases with no gene match: 9. Germline CDR1 reads SNHLY; CDR2 reads FYNNEI. For the CDR3, the DNA is TGTGCCAGCAGGACTGACAGGGGGGGGACCACTGAAGCTTTCTTT. This codes for CASRTDRGGTTEAFF.

The chain employs TRBV9 and TRBJ2-1; maybe TRBD2 (5 bases). Germline V gene lookup returns CDR1 SGDLS and CDR2 YYNGEE. V was cut by 4 bases and J by 4 bases, with 9 bases left in between. The CDR3 loop spans 13 amino acids. DNA for the CDR3: TGTGCCAGCAGCTCCACTAGTTACAATGAGCAGTTCTTC. It is translated as CASSSTSYNEQFF.

The V and J genes are TRBV29-1 and TRBJ2-1; D unresolved. Trimming removed 2 bases from V and 8 bases from J, with 13 bases in between. CDR3 size: 13 residues. CDR1 is SQVTM and CDR2 is ANQGSEA in the germline V gene. CDR3 nucleotides: TGCAGCGTTGAACGGGTGACCTCTCATGAGCAGTTCTTC. This gives the protein CSVERVTSHEQFF.

The chain recombines TRBV19 with TRBJ2-3, with D possibly matching TRBD1 (6 bases). Germline V lookup: CDR1 LNHDA, CDR2 SQIVND (reference sequence). V lost 4 bases, J lost 4 bases, and 9 bases lay in between. The CDR3 length is 13 residues. CDR3 in amino acids: CASSTQGADTQYF. CDR3 nucleotide sequence: TGTGCCAGTAGTACACAGGGTGCAGATACGCAGTATTTT.